This T cell receptor (beta chain) is from a study of cytomegalovirus exposure and HLA in healthy donors. V lost 4 bases, J lost 1 base, and 14 bases lay in between. The germline CDR1 and CDR2 sequences are MDHEN and SYDVKM. The length of the CDR3 is 16 residues. Use of 60 Vbeta and 13 Jbeta primers characterized the PCR. Assay used: immunoSEQ multiplex PCR; TCRdb lists only in-frame clones, some missing. The sample carries 150,000 to 250,000 clones, 85% recorded once. As regards this clone: No antigen is known for it.

Study findings and constraints: Analysis was performed later, and it showed HLA-associated TCR beta chains to be more clonally expanded than equally common others.

This receptor was obtained from a woman in her forties or fifties in good health and CMV-seronegative. The chain uses TRBV28 and TRBJ1-5, with D tentatively TRBD1 (5 bases). Specimen: PBMCs. CDR3 DNA sequence: TGTGCCAGCAGTTCCCGGCAGGGTTGGAGCAATCAGCCCCAGCATTTT. As protein: CASSSRQGWSNQPQHF. Supplemented by reference TRBV28 and TRBJ1-5, the full variable domain reads DVKVTQSSRYLVKRTGEKVFLECVQDMDHENMFWYRQDPGLGLRLIYFSYDVKMKEKGDIPEGYSVSREKKERFSLILESASTNQTSMYLCASSSRQGWSNQPQHFGDGTRLSIL.